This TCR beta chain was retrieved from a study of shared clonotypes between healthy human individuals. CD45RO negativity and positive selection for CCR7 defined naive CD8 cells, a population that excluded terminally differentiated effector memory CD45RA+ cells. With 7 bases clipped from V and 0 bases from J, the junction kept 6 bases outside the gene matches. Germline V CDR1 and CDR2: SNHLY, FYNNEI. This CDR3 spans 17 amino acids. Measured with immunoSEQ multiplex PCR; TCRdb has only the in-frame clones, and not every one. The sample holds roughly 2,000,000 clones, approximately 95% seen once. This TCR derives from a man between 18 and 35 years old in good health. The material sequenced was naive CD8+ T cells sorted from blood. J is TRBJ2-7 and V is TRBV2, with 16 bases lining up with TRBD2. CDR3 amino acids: CASKGLAGGTRSYEQYF. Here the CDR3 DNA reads TGTGCCAGCAAGGGACTAGCGGGGGGGACCCGCTCCTACGAGCAGTACTTC. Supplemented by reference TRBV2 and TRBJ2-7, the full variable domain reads EPEVTQTPSHQVTQMGQEVILRCVPISNHLYFYWYRQILGQKVEFLVSFYNNEISEKSEIFDDQFSVERPDGSNFTLKIRSTKLEDSAMYFCASKGLAGGTRSYEQYFGPGTRLTVT.